Following are 5 T cell receptor beta chains from one sample sequenced in a study of T cells in Graves' hyperthyroidism and ophthalmopathy. TCR beta CDR3 region amplification was performed from RNA transcripts. HTBI primers were the set used in a first-round RT-PCR of the TCR CDR3. TCRdb processed the multiplex PCR reads anew with MiXCR; each CDR3 protein has one entry. The sample includes approximately 480,000 distinct CDR3 sequences, more than 20% of them seen just once. Source material: blood. These receptor sequences come from a man aged 18 to 29 with Graves' hyperthyroidism.

As for this clonotype: This may arise from a read error, as a much more abundant clone is one base away. The rearrangement links TRBV7-8 to TRBJ2-5; 8 positions match TRBD2. Germline V gives CDR1 SGHVS, CDR2 FQNEAQ. The V gene end was trimmed by 3 bases and the J gene end by 1 base; junction bases not matched to a gene: 10. The CDR3 loop spans 17 amino acids. CDR3 nucleotide sequence: TGTGCCAGCAGCTTCGGGACTAGGGGGTTTCTCCAAGAGACCCAGTACTTC. This sequence encodes CASSFGTRGFLQETQYF.

As regards this clonotype: Germline is not matched at one junction end, which may reflect a read error. The chain is built from TRBV12-3 or TRBV12-4 and TRBJ2-2; D gene ambiguous. CDR3 length equals 13 residues. The chain's CDR3 is CVSSYLNTGELFF. In DNA form, the CDR3 reads TGTGTCAGCAGTTATCTGAACACCGGGGAGCTGTTTTTT.

The rearrangement uses TRBV5-1 and TRBJ2-7, with D perhaps matching TRBD1 (5 bases). This CDR3 comprises 14 residues. Trimming removed 0 bases from V and 5 bases from J, with 12 bases in between. The germline V gene encodes CDR1 SGHRS and CDR2 YFSETQ. DNA of the CDR3: TGCGCCAGCAGCTTGGGGCAGGGTCTCGACGAGCAGTACTTC. This codes for CASSLGQGLDEQYF.

This clonotype was detected ten times or more. J is TRBJ1-5 and V is TRBV6-1, with D tentatively TRBD1 (6 bases). CDR1 is MNHNS, CDR2 SASEGT, per germline. This CDR3 comprises 15 residues. The V end lost 0 bases, the J end lost 5 bases, and 11 bases lay between the germline ends. The CDR3 here is CASSEAGGADQPQHF. CDR3 in DNA: TGTGCCAGCAGTGAAGCTGGGGGCGCGGATCAGCCCCAGCATTTT.

This clonotype was picked up a small number of times. J is TRBJ2-5 and V is TRBV2; D is unresolved. V dropped 2 bases and J dropped 4 bases, with 17 bases sitting between them. CDR1 SNHLY and CDR2 FYNNEI come from the germline V gene. CDR3 length equals 16 residues. The CDR3 protein is CASSETESQVLETQYF. The CDR3 DNA is TGTGCCAGCAGTGAAACAGAGTCTCAAGTTCTAGAGACCCAGTACTTC.